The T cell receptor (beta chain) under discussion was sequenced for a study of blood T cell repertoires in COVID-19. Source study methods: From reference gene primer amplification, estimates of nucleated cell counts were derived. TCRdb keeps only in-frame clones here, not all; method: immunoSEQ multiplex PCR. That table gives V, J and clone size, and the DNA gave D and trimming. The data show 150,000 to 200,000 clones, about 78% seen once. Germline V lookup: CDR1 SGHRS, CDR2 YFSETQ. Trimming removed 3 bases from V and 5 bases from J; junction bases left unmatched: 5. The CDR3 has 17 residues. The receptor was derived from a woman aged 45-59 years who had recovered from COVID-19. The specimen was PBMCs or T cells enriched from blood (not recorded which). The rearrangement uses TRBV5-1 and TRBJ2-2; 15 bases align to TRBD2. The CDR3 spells CASSSGTSGRLTGELFF. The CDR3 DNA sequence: TGCGCCAGCAGCTCTGGGACTAGCGGGAGGTTAACCGGGGAGCTGTTTTTT. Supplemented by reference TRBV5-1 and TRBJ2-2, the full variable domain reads KAGVTQTPRYLIKTRGQQVTLSCSPISGHRSVSWYQQTPGQGLQFLFEYFSETQRNKGNFPGRFSGRQFSNSRSEMNVSTLELGDSALYLCASSSGTSGRLTGELFFGEGSRLTVL.